A single T cell receptor beta chain is shown here with its context. Its antigen remains unidentified. Primers included in the PCR were 60 Vbeta and 13 Jbeta primers. The assay was immunoSEQ multiplex PCR, and TCRdb's table has in-frame clones only and misses some. Of about 150,000 clones in the sample, about four fifths are singletons; the top ten hold less than 10%. The sample belongs to a study of cytomegalovirus exposure and HLA in healthy donors. Study-wide context: Unique TCRs from HLA-typed donors, approximately 80 million of them, were held in an early data release.

Per germline, CDR1 SGHAT and CDR2 FQNNGV. V lost 3 bases to trimming and J lost 1 base, with 4 bases between them. The CDR3 covers 13 residues. Study results and limitations: Earlier findings revealed that most TCR beta V segments proved productive either about 87% or about 30% of the time. For most subjects, TCR beta sequences were reported to predict HLA-A and HLA-B alleles with accuracy.

The sequencing input was PBMCs. The chain uses TRBV11-2 and TRBJ1-5; unclear D gene. The clonotype comes from a young man in good health and CMV-seropositive. CDR3 sequence (DNA): TGTGCCAGCAGCTTGGGCAGCAATCAGCCCCAGCATTTT. It codes for CASSLGSNQPQHF. Looking up the rest from reference TRBV11-2 and TRBJ1-5 gives the full variable domain: EAGVAQSPRYKIIEKRQSVAFWCNPISGHATLYWYQQILGQGPKLLIQFQNNGVVDDSQLPKDRFSAERLKGVDSTLKIQPAKLEDSAVYLCASSLGSNQPQHFGDGTRLSIL.